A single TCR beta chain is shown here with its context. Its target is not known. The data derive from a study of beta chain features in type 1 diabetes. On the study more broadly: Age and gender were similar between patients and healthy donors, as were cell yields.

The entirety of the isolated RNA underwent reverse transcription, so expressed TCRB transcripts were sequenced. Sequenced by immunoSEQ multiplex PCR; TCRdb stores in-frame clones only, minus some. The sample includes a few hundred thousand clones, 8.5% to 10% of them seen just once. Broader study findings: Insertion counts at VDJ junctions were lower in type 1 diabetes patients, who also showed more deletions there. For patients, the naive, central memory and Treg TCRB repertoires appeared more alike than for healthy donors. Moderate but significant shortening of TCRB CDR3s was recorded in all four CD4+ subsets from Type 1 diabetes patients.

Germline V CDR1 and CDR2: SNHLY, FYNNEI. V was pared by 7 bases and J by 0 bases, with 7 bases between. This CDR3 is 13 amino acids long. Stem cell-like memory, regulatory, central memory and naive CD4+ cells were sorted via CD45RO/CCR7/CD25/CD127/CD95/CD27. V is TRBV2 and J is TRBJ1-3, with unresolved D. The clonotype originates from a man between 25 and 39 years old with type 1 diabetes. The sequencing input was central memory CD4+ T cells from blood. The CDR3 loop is CASTKDSGNTIYF. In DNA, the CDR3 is TGTGCCAGCACAAAAGACTCTGGAAACACCATATATTTT.